Below, one T cell receptor (beta chain) is given with its context. Its antigen remains undetermined. No much larger clone is present one base from it, and per-base qualities are unavailable. The library came from 5' RACE. The listed sequencing device is Illumina HiSeq 2000. Template switching introduced a universal primer binding site; the final cDNA contained a unique molecular identifier, enabling accurate counting of TCR cDNA molecules. Specific primers in the conserved constant-segment region were used to synthesize first-strand cDNA for TCR alpha and beta chains. Each cDNA library was double barcoded, with a SMART-Mk sample barcode plus Illumina barcodes, to control for contamination. TruSeq adapter sequences along with Illumina sample barcodes were introduced in two successive PCR steps. The Illumina HiSeq platform was used with custom primers to sequence TCR alpha and beta cDNA libraries. Per the original workflow: Unique molecular identifiers were extracted from raw reads with MiGEC, and CDR3 positions were determined with MiXCR. Recombination models were inferred per individual with the repgenHMM and IGoR tools using an EM algorithm. The tcR package in R was used for shared clonotype analysis, with sharing normalized by the product of cloneset sizes. To study raw recombination free of thymic and clonal selection effects, out-of-frame nonproductive sequences were analyzed. The public reads were reanalyzed by TCRdb: fastp trimming at Q25, MiXCR alignment, in-frame beta chains only. When rows share a CDR3 protein, they turn into one entry using the most common DNA and genes. For this entry, the V and J calls and clone size follow TCRdb and not the study's own pipeline. This sample comprises over 550,000 distinct CDR3 sequences, about 7% of them detected only once. The top ten hold roughly 1.6% of the sample.

The CDR3 sequence holds 15 residues, the cysteine and phenylalanine included. Here the CDR3 DNA is all that survives: 45 bases in frame from base 1. V lost 8 bases and J lost 5 bases, and the count of bases not matched to a germline gene is 7. CDR1 and CDR2 are read off the germline V gene as SGHRS and YFSETQ. The record originates from a study of identical twins (dated by TCRdb to 2015 to 2016). Context from the whole study: To test whether fetal clonotypes persist, the study used deep sequencing on TCR alpha and beta repertoires from monozygotic twins, unrelated adults of various ages, and cord blood. Replicate twin experiments were performed at different times using different library preparation protocols to rule out contamination. Here is what the overall study found, with its caveats: Excess twin sharing in beta out-of-frame sequences was weaker because fewer shared sequences lowered the signal-to-noise ratio. Recombination models systematically underestimated out-of-frame TCR alpha sharing in monozygotic twins but agreed with sharing between unrelated individuals. Compared with coincidental sharing between unrelated individuals, out-of-frame TCR alpha sequences shared between twins had an excess of sequences with low generation probability. Because the same donors could not be followed over many years, the conclusions relied on cross-sectional statistical analysis. Abundant cord blood beta clonotypes had fewer insertions, young adult naive repertoires showed a similar but weaker trend, and memory repertoires showed no such trend. Zero-insertion analyses could be partly confounded by invariant T cells such as MAIT and iNKT, although diverse VJ usage argued against such confounding for most clonotypes.

Every donor was a healthy Caucasian. The twin cohort comprised three pairs of female monozygotic twins, all aged about 18 to 30 years. The RNA used for TCR libraries was isolated from peripheral blood mononuclear cells. The same data also contributed to another study, on yellow fever vaccine responses in identical twins. Per the second study: According to the authors, the vaccine-induced T cell response in identical twins seemed to be partly convergent and partly specific to each individual. Focusing on identical twins, the study followed the T cell clones that responded to the vaccine, and did so with precision.

The TCR sequence derives from a young woman in good health. The sample taken for sequencing was PBMCs. The rearranged segments are TRBV5-1 and TRBJ2-1; TRBD2 aligns with 13 central bases. The bases read TGCGCCAGTGCAACCGGGACTAGCGGGAACAATGAGCAGTTCTTC. It encodes CASATGTSGNNEQFF.